Listed here are 19 T cell receptor beta chains from one sample, sequenced in a study of T cells in Graves' hyperthyroidism and ophthalmopathy. RNA transcripts gave rise to amplified TCR beta CDR3 regions. The HTBI set primed first-round TCR CDR3 RT-PCR. Each CDR3 protein is one row after TCRdb ran MiXCR on the multiplex PCR reads. The table lists some 250,000 distinct CDR3 sequences, about 14% of them singletons. Material for sequencing was blood. The origin of the receptors is a woman aged 40 to 50 with Graves' hyperthyroidism that later progressed to Graves' ophthalmopathy.

This clonotype has a count of ten or more. The chain combines TRBV10-3 with TRBJ2-1; D uncertain. Germline V gives CDR1 ENHRY, CDR2 SYGVKD. V was pared by 3 bases and J by 4 bases, with 7 bases between. The CDR3 has 13 residues. The CDR3 DNA follows: TGTGCCATCAGTGACTCTACTTACAATGAGCAGTTCTTC. This codes for CAISDSTYNEQFF.

At least ten counts were recorded for this clonotype. J is TRBJ2-7 and V is TRBV6-2 or TRBV6-3; 9 bases agree with TRBD1. Losses at the gene ends were 5 bases for V and 2 bases for J; bases not matched to a gene: 7. Germline values: CDR1 MNHEY, CDR2 SVGEGT. The CDR3 length is 15 residues. The CDR3 DNA reads TGTGCCAGCAGTATTGGGACAGGGAAGCCCTACGAGCAGTACTTC. Its protein product is CASSIGTGKPYEQYF.

This clonotype was observed many times. CDR3 coding DNA: TGTGCCAGCAGCCAATCAAGGACAGGGATGTACGAGACCCAGTACTTC. This sequence encodes CASSQSRTGMYETQYF. The rearrangement links TRBV16 to TRBJ2-5; TRBD1 matches 8 bases. V lost 0 bases, J lost 5 bases, and 8 bases stayed unmatched. The CDR3 runs to 16 residues. The germline V gene encodes CDR1 KGHSY and CDR2 FQNENV.

In its sample, this clonotype was seen many times. This chain connects TRBV7-9 to TRBJ2-1, with a possible D match to TRBD2 (6 bases). Germline V gene lookup returns CDR1 SEHNR and CDR2 FQNEAQ (reference sequence). V was shortened by 11 bases and J by 2 bases, with 16 bases between the two germline ends. The CDR3 loop spans 14 amino acids. The CDR3 is CAERRDSPYNEQFF. CDR3 nucleotide sequence: TGTGCCGAGCGCCGGGACTCCCCCTACAATGAGCAGTTCTTC. Full variable domain (rest looked up from reference TRBV7-9 and TRBJ2-1): DTGVSQNPRHKITKRGQNVTFRCDPISEHNRLYWYRQTLGQGPEFLTYFQNEAQLEKSRLLSDRFSAERPKGSFSTLEIQRTEQGDSAMYLCAERRDSPYNEQFFGPGTRLTVL.

This clonotype appeared many times. This chain uses TRBV28 with TRBJ2-7; unclear D gene. This CDR3 comprises 13 residues. CDR1 is MDHEN and CDR2 is SYDVKM in the germline V gene. V lost 2 bases and J 3 bases, leaving 8 bases between the germline ends. The CDR3 spells CASSLAQRYEQYF. The CDR3 DNA is TGTGCCAGCAGTTTAGCCCAGCGCTACGAGCAGTACTTC.

This clonotype was detected many times. The chain links TRBV19 to TRBJ2-3, with a tentative D call TRBD1 (6 bases). Germline assignment: CDR1 LNHDA and CDR2 SQIVND (reference sequence). V gave up 3 bases and J gave up 3 bases, with 13 bases separating them. This CDR3 contains 15 residues. The CDR3 nucleotides are TGTGCCAGTAGTATCACAGCGAGGGGGACAGATACGCAGTATTTT. Translation gives CASSITARGTDTQYF.

This clonotype was detected ten times or more. J is TRBJ2-4 and V is TRBV5-1; a weak D match, TRBD2 (5 bases). The CDR3 is 13 amino acids. Germline CDR1 reads SGHRS; CDR2 reads YFSETQ. The V end was cut by 0 bases, the J end by 7 bases, with 8 bases between. CDR3 loop: CASSLDGINIQYF. The CDR3 bases are TGCGCCAGCAGCTTGGACGGGATCAACATTCAGTACTTC.

This clonotype was counted ten times or more. The chain's CDR3 is CASSAGQGRYSTEAFF. The CDR3 region has the DNA TGTGCCAGCAGTGCTGGACAGGGTAGGTACAGCACTGAAGCTTTCTTT. V is TRBV6-1 and J is TRBJ1-1; 8 positions match TRBD1. The CDR3 is 16 residues long. Per germline, CDR1 MNHNS and CDR2 SASEGT. V lost 4 bases, J lost 4 bases, and 11 bases stayed unmatched.

J is TRBJ1-1 and V is TRBV6-2 or TRBV6-3; D remains unclear. The germline V and J ends were trimmed by 5 bases and 1 base, with 14 bases remaining between them. Germline V lookup: CDR1 MNHEY, CDR2 SVGEGT. The CDR3 consists of 15 residues. In DNA, the CDR3 is TGTGCCAGCAGTACCCGGTGGGCGGGGAACACTGAAGCTTTCTTT. Its protein is CASSTRWAGNTEAFF.

This clonotype was recorded many times. V gene TRBV10-3 combines with J gene TRBJ1-1; possibly TRBD1 for D (5 bases). The length of the CDR3 is 14 residues. Trimming removed 2 bases at V and 8 bases at J, with 15 bases between. Germline V gene sequence: CDR1 ENHRY, CDR2 SYGVKD. The DNA for the CDR3 is TGTGCCATCAGTGAGGGGGCGCCTCGAACGGAAGCTTTCTTT. It specifies CAISEGAPRTEAFF.

The sample holds one count of this clonotype. V and J are TRBV10-1 and TRBJ2-3, with a weak D call TRBD2 (5 bases). V was cut by 2 bases and J by 4 bases, with 13 bases left in between. Germline lookup yields CDR1 WNHNN and CDR2 SYGVQD (reference sequence). The CDR3 totals 15 residues. The chain's CDR3 is CASSETLTTSDTQYF. CDR3 DNA sequence: TGCGCCAGCAGTGAGACACTGACTACTTCAGATACGCAGTATTTT.

The rearrangement joins TRBV19 to TRBJ2-5; D uncertain. The germline CDR1 and CDR2 sequences are LNHDA and SQIVND (reference sequence). This CDR3 is 12 amino acids long. V was cut by 3 bases and J by 7 bases, with 9 bases left in between. CDR3 in amino acids: CASSMGPGTQYF. The CDR3 bases are TGTGCCAGTAGTATGGGCCCAGGGACCCAGTACTTC. The complete variable domain, with remaining parts taken from reference TRBV19 and TRBJ2-5, reads DGGITQSPKYLFRKEGQNVTLSCEQNLNHDAMYWYRQDPGQGLRLIYYSQIVNDFQKGDIAEGYSVSREKKESFPLTVTSAQKNPTAFYLCASSMGPGTQYFGPGTRLLVL.

The chain links TRBV6-2 or TRBV6-3 to TRBJ2-3, with 8 bases identical to TRBD2. The CDR3 totals 15 residues. CDR1 and CDR2 from the germline V gene are MNHEY and SVGEGT. V gave up 3 bases and J gave up 5 bases; unmatched junction bases: 7. The CDR3 bases are TGTGCCAGCAGTTATTTAGCGGGACTGGGAGATACGCAGTATTTT. Translation gives CASSYLAGLGDTQYF.

Many counts were recorded for this clonotype. In DNA form, the CDR3 reads TGTGCCAGCAGTTTACCTCGGACAGTCTCTAATTCACCCCTCCACTTT. Protein: CASSLPRTVSNSPLHF. This chain uses TRBV28 with TRBJ1-6, with TRBD1 as a possible D gene (6 bases). Deletions cut 2 bases from V and 6 bases from J, with 14 bases between. From germline, CDR1 is MDHEN and CDR2 SYDVKM. The CDR3 runs 16 residues.

V gene TRBV5-1 combines with J gene TRBJ1-2; the D gene is possibly TRBD1 (5 bases). This CDR3 is built from 13 residues. Germline loops: CDR1 SGHRS, CDR2 YFSETQ. V was clipped by 0 bases and J by 8 bases, with 11 bases between them. As DNA, the CDR3 is TGCGCCAGCAGCTTGGGGACAATGGAGGGCTACACCTTC. The encoded protein is CASSLGTMEGYTF.

This clonotype was seen many times. The chain is built from TRBV20-1 and TRBJ2-3; the match to TRBD2 covers 8 bases. There are 13 residues in the CDR3. Unmatched junction bases numbered 7, after V lost 0 bases and J lost 11 bases. The germline V gene has CDR1 DFQATT and CDR2 SNEGSKA (reference sequence). The CDR3 is CSARDTSGEKQYF. CDR3 bases: TGCAGTGCTAGAGATACTAGCGGTGAGAAGCAGTATTTT.

Only one count was recorded for this clonotype. The chain employs TRBV11-2 and TRBJ2-1; TRBD2 matches at 9 bases. The CDR3 has 16 residues. Germline V gives CDR1 SGHAT, CDR2 FQNNGV. Trimming removed 0 bases from V and 4 bases from J; junction bases left unmatched: 4. The CDR3 nucleotides are TGTGCCAGCAGCTTAGACGCGGGAGGGCGATACAATGAGCAGTTCTTC. Translated, it gives CASSLDAGGRYNEQFF.

The chain combines TRBV2 with TRBJ1-4; D gene unclear. The CDR3 contains 14 residues. Trimming shortened V by 7 bases and J by 5 bases, and 14 bases separated the two germline ends. CDR1 and CDR2 from the germline V gene are SNHLY and FYNNEI. The CDR3 nucleotides read TGTGCCAGCACCGAAGGTCAGGTGAATGAAAAACTGTTTTTT. It encodes CASTEGQVNEKLFF. The whole variable domain, filled in from reference TRBV2 and TRBJ1-4, reads EPEVTQTPSHQVTQMGQEVILRCVPISNHLYFYWYRQILGQKVEFLVSFYNNEISEKSEIFDDQFSVERPDGSNFTLKIRSTKLEDSAMYFCASTEGQVNEKLFFGSGTQLSVL.

This sequence joins TRBV7-6 and TRBJ2-6, with D hard to call. V was trimmed by 3 bases and J by 0 bases, leaving 15 bases between them. The CDR3 totals 18 residues. CDR1 and CDR2 (germline): SGHVS, FNYEAQ. The CDR3 sequence is CASSFSWKTRSGANVLTF. In DNA, the CDR3 is TGTGCCAGCAGCTTCAGCTGGAAGACCCGCTCTGGGGCCAACGTCCTGACTTTC.